This T cell receptor beta chain appears in the sequencing data of a study of blood T cell repertoires in COVID-19. Across the study: The United States, Italy and Spain supplied acute and convalescent COVID-19 samples. T cells, B-cell-depleted T cells, or PBMCs provided the cDNA or gDNA that served as material.

Germline V gives CDR1 SGDLS, CDR2 YYNGEE. Germline trimming cut 0 bases from V and 4 bases from J; bases unmatched to any gene: 7. This CDR3 spans 16 amino acids. As originally analysed: From reference gene primer amplification, estimates of nucleated cell counts were derived. The method was immunoSEQ multiplex PCR; TCRdb's version includes in-frame clones alone and lacks a portion of them. For V, J and clone size, that table is used; D and trimming come from the DNA. In the table there are about 93,000 clones, about 77% of which are singletons. The sequence was collected from a human donor in a cohort sampled during active COVID-19. Sequencing used peripheral blood. The V and J genes are TRBV9 and TRBJ2-3; 8 bases are a match to TRBD2. CDR3 residues: CASSVGERENADTQYF. CDR3 in DNA: TGTGCCAGCAGCGTAGGGGAGCGGGAGAACGCAGATACGCAGTATTTT.